Sequencing of this T cell receptor (beta chain) was carried out in a study of siplizumab effects on memory and regulatory T cells. Study findings and constraints: Unstimulated subsets contained matches for only a minor fraction of alloreactive clones. Researchers could not give a naive or memory phenotype to roughly 75-96% of proliferating CD4+ or CD8+ clones.

Here immunoSEQ multiplex PCR was the method, and the copy in TCRdb shows in-frame clones only, minus some. This sample yields fewer than 120,000 clones, of which around nine tenths are seen a single time; 1.3% belongs to the top ten. In the case of this clone: Its specificity is unknown.

Per the germline V gene, CDR1 is SEHNR and CDR2 is FQNEAQ (reference sequence). CDR3 length equals 14 residues. The J segment lost 5 bases and the V segment lost 5 bases, leaving 5 bases of the junction unmatched. The sequenced sample consisted of CD4+ T cells sorted from blood. This receptor was obtained from a human donor in good health. This chain links TRBV7-9 with TRBJ2-3; 9 positions agree with TRBD2. The CDR3 DNA sequence: TGTGCCAGCAGCCCAGCGGGGGGCGGAGATACGCAGTATTTT. Protein: CASSPAGGGDTQYF.